This TCR beta chain is from a study of T cells in Graves' hyperthyroidism and ophthalmopathy. General study findings and limits: The majority of expanded thyroid clonotypes above 0.001 also appeared in blood.

In this sample, this clonotype turned up many times. Its antigen is still unknown. This CDR3 contains 16 residues. Per germline, CDR1 MDHEN and CDR2 SYDVKM. Trimming at V came to 5 bases and at J to 4 bases, leaving 12 bases not matched to a gene. The CDR3 regions of TCR beta were amplified from RNA transcripts. Primed by the HTBI set, a first-round RT-PCR was run on the TCR CDR3. MiXCR, applied by TCRdb to the multiplex PCR reads, yields one record per CDR3 protein. The data show some 560,000 distinct CDR3 sequences, 14% seen once. Graves' hyperthyroidism showing no ophthalmopathy progression within 18 months was considered stable. This sample holds PBMCs from approximately 10 ml fresh peripheral blood.

The receptor's source is a woman in her forties with Graves' hyperthyroidism. The sample was blood. The chain combines TRBV28 with TRBJ1-2, with 8 bases fitting TRBD1. CDR3: CASSGTGGGRIYGYTF. The CDR3 DNA is TGTGCCAGCAGTGGGACAGGCGGGGGCAGGATCTATGGCTACACCTTC.